Listed below are T cell receptor beta chains from one sample, sequenced in a study of cytomegalovirus exposure and HLA in healthy donors. The method was immunoSEQ multiplex PCR; TCRdb's version includes in-frame clones alone and lacks a portion of them. Of about 130,000 clones detected, around 82% appear once; the ten largest clones hold around 1.7%. Material for sequencing was PBMCs. These receptors were obtained from a boy between 10 and 17 years old in good health and CMV-seronegative. Each CDR3 is given with its conserved first and last residue. The D gene is left open where the match is weak. Expanded clones are given a class, and other clones once, few, many or no size at all.

TRBJ1-2	.	.	TRBV5-1	CASSLDQGIYGYTF	TGCGCCAGCAGCTTGGATCAGGGGATCTATGGCTACACCTTC
TRBJ2-5	.	.	TRBV12-5	CASGLIQTTQYF	TGTGCTAGTGGTTTGATCCAAACAACCCAGTACTTC
TRBJ2-1	few	TRBD1	TRBV27	CASSLSQGNEQFF	TGTGCCAGCAGTTTATCACAGGGGAATGAGCAGTTCTTC
TRBJ1-2	.	.	TRBV4-1	CASTWTGIQKSYTF	TGCGCCAGCACGTGGACGGGGATTCAGAAGAGCTACACCTTC
TRBJ2-7	once	TRBD1	TRBV5-1	CASSLQGQGPYEQYF	TGCGCCAGCAGCTTACAAGGACAGGGGCCCTACGAGCAGTACTTC
TRBJ2-5	.	.	TRBV9	CASSAGGPETQYF	TGTGCCAGCAGCGCGGGGGGCCCGGAGACCCAGTACTTC
TRBJ2-7	.	.	TRBV9	CASSVGQGAYEQYF	TGTGCCAGCAGCGTAGGGCAGGGCGCGTACGAGCAGTACTTC
TRBJ2-2	.	TRBD2	TRBV9	CASSVGLAAPFYAGELFF	TGTGCCAGCAGCGTGGGACTAGCGGCCCCCTTTTACGCCGGGGAGCTGTTTTTT
TRBJ2-1	.	.	TRBV19	CASSGTGPYNEQFF	TGTGCCAGCTCCGGGACTGGCCCCTACAATGAGCAGTTCTTC
TRBJ2-7	once	.	TRBV7-9	CASSFLTGSYEQYF	TGTGCCAGCAGCTTCTTAACGGGTTCCTACGAGCAGTACTTC
TRBJ1-2	once	.	TRBV30	CAWKAQGLLGYTF	TGTGCCTGGAAGGCACAGGGCTTGTTGGGCTACACCTTC
TRBJ1-5	.	TRBD1	TRBV18	CASSPPGTGNQPQHF	TGTGCCAGCTCACCGCCCGGGACAGGGAATCAGCCCCAGCATTTT